Listed here are 27 T cell receptor beta chains from one sample, sequenced in a study of T cells in Graves' hyperthyroidism and ophthalmopathy. RNA transcripts provided the source from which TCR beta CDR3 regions were amplified. Primed by the HTBI set, a first-round RT-PCR was run on the TCR CDR3. Via MiXCR, TCRdb re-called the multiplex PCR reads, giving one row per CDR3 protein. The sample holds under 350,000 distinct CDR3 sequences, 21% seen once. Sequencing used blood. Receptors originate from a woman aged 45-65 years with Graves' hyperthyroidism.

The V gene is TRBV20-1, the J gene TRBJ2-3; D call uncertain. Germline V gene sequence: CDR1 DFQATT, CDR2 SNEGSKA (reference sequence). Trimming took 7 bases from V and 2 from J, leaving 13 bases between them. This CDR3 has 13 amino acids. The CDR3 region is CSVTPKPTDTQYF. The DNA of the CDR3 is TGCAGTGTAACACCAAAACCCACAGATACGCAGTATTTT.

This clonotype has a handful of counts. CDR3 in amino acids: CASSSRRISRETQYF. DNA of the CDR3: TGTGCCAGCAGCTCCCGCCGGATTTCGCGAGAGACCCAGTACTTC. This rearrangement joins TRBV7-8 to TRBJ2-5; no firm D call. Per the germline V gene, CDR1 is SGHVS and CDR2 is FQNEAQ. The CDR3 sequence is 15 residues long. The V end lost 4 bases, the J end lost 4 bases, and 16 bases lay between the germline ends.

The sample holds many counts of this clonotype. The rearrangement links TRBV15 to TRBJ1-2; no firm D call. V shed 0 bases and J shed 7 bases, with 15 bases lying between them. The CDR3 extends over 15 amino acids. Per the germline V gene, CDR1 is LNHNV and CDR2 is YYDKDF (reference sequence). CDR3 nucleotides: TGTGCCACCAGCAGAGATGGTAGGGCCGAGGGTGGCTACACCTTC. It is translated as CATSRDGRAEGGYTF.

This sequence joins TRBV7-8 and TRBJ1-6; perhaps TRBD1 as D (6 bases). CDR1 and CDR2 (germline): SGHVS, FQNEAQ. V lost 1 base, J lost 11 bases, and 12 bases lay in between. This CDR3 is 14 amino acids long. The CDR3 loop reads CASSLGAGVTPLHF. CDR3 coding DNA: TGTGCCAGCAGCTTAGGGGCAGGGGTCACACCCCTCCACTTT. Complete variable domain (other parts from reference TRBV7-8 and TRBJ1-6): GAGVSQSPRYKVAKRGQDVALRCDPISGHVSLFWYQQALGQGPEFLTYFQNEAQLDKSGLPSDRFFAERPEGSVSTLKIQRTQQEDSAVYLCASSLGAGVTPLHFGNGTRLTVT.

This sequence joins TRBV27 and TRBJ1-3; tentatively, D is TRBD1 (5 bases). V shed 3 bases and J shed 0 bases, with 9 bases lying between them. The germline gives CDR1 MNHEY, CDR2 SMNVEV (reference sequence). The CDR3 extends over 15 amino acids. The CDR3 DNA reads as TGTGCCAGCAGTTTGAACAGGTTCTCTGGAAACACCATATATTTT. Protein sequence: CASSLNRFSGNTIYF.

This clonotype has a count of ten or more. The chain joins TRBV20-1 to TRBJ2-7, with 11 bases matching TRBD2. The CDR3 consists of 16 residues. CDR1 and CDR2 from the germline V gene are DFQATT and SNEGSKA (reference sequence). J lost 6 bases, V lost 1 base, and 11 bases had no gene match. This chain's CDR3 is CSARVGLAGGTGEQYF. The DNA for the CDR3 is TGCAGTGCTAGAGTCGGGCTAGCGGGAGGAACGGGCGAGCAGTACTTC.

The sample holds a few counts of this clonotype. The rearrangement joins TRBV20-1 to TRBJ2-5, with D tentatively TRBD1 or TRBD2 (6 bases each). Deletions cut 3 bases from V and 4 bases from J, with 12 bases between. Germline-derived CDR1 and CDR2 are DFQATT and SNEGSKA (reference sequence). This CDR3 comprises 13 residues. The CDR3 bases are TGCAGTGCTAGGAAACAGGGAGGAGAGACCCAGTACTTC. This gives the protein CSARKQGGETQYF.

In this sample, this clonotype turned up many times. The chain couples TRBV18 to TRBJ2-3; D possibly matches TRBD1 or TRBD2 (5 bases each). The CDR3 is 13 amino acids. In germline, CDR1 is KGHSH, CDR2 LQKENI. Trimming cost V 2 bases and J 4 bases, with 7 bases left between them. In nucleotides, the CDR3 is TGTGCCAGCTCACCAACGGGGCCAGATACGCAGTATTTT. Its protein is CASSPTGPDTQYF.

This clonotype was counted at least ten times. This chain uses TRBV12-3 or TRBV12-4 with TRBJ1-2; possibly TRBD1 for D (6 bases). V gave up 5 bases and J gave up 8 bases, with 15 bases separating them. The CDR3 has 13 residues. Here the CDR3 DNA reads TGTGCCAGCAGTCGGGTGGAGGGACAAGGCTACACCTTC. Its protein product is CASSRVEGQGYTF.

This clonotype has ten or more counts. V and J are TRBV28 and TRBJ2-1, with D hard to call. Germline lookup yields CDR1 MDHEN and CDR2 SYDVKM. The V and J ends lost 7 bases and 6 bases respectively, with 16 bases between them. The CDR3 extends over 14 amino acids. DNA of the CDR3: TGTGCCAGCAACAAAAGAGGTCGTCCCAATGAGCAGTTCTTC. This gives the protein CASNKRGRPNEQFF.

In its sample, this clonotype was seen a few times. J is TRBJ2-7 and V is TRBV7-8; the D gene could be TRBD1 or TRBD2 (5 bases each). Trimming stripped 4 bases from V and 2 bases from J, with 18 bases between. Germline-derived CDR1 and CDR2 are SGHVS and FQNEAQ. CDR3 length: 16 amino acids. The CDR3 DNA follows: TGTGCCAGCAGCTCGAGGGACGGCTCCACTACCTACGAGCAGTACTTC. Amino acid sequence: CASSSRDGSTTYEQYF.

This clonotype was recorded many times. This sequence joins TRBV15 and TRBJ1-4; 9 nucleotides agree with TRBD1. V was clipped by 2 bases and J by 5 bases; unmatched bases: 6. Germline CDR1 is LNHNV and CDR2 is YYDKDF (reference sequence). This CDR3 has 16 residues. This CDR3 reads CATSRSGTGQNEKLFF. The CDR3 DNA sequence: TGTGCCACCAGCAGATCTGGGACAGGGCAGAATGAAAAACTGTTTTTT.

In this sample, this clonotype turned up many times. V is TRBV5-1 and J is TRBJ2-2; the D gene is possibly TRBD1 (5 bases). CDR3 length equals 14 residues. Germline V gives CDR1 SGHRS, CDR2 YFSETQ. V dropped 4 bases and J dropped 0 bases, with 7 bases sitting between them. The CDR3 here is CASSTGANTGELFF. The CDR3 region has the DNA TGCGCCAGCAGCACAGGCGCGAACACCGGGGAGCTGTTTTTT.

A remark on this clonotype: This sequence may be a read error, since a much larger clone differs from it by one base. The gene calls are TRBV5-6 and TRBJ1-1, with D hard to call. This CDR3 contains 14 residues. The V end was cut by 1 base, the J end by 4 bases, with 11 bases between. The germline V gene has CDR1 SGHDT and CDR2 YYEEEE. The CDR3 nucleotides read TGTGCCAGCAGCTTGAGCAGGCTTCTCACTGAAGCTTTCTTT. This codes for CASSLSRLLTEAFF.

This clonotype was observed at least ten times. J is TRBJ2-3 and V is TRBV28; D is undetermined. V lost 7 bases and J lost 0, with 11 bases in between. This CDR3 has 14 amino acids. Per the germline V gene, CDR1 is MDHEN and CDR2 is SYDVKM. The CDR3 protein is CASIAGRSTDTQYF. The CDR3 nucleotides read TGTGCCAGCATCGCCGGGCGGAGCACAGATACGCAGTATTTT.

The chain employs TRBV9 and TRBJ2-1; 10 bases are a match to TRBD2. Trimming took 4 bases from V and 2 from J; bases not matched to a gene: 6. Germline CDR1 reads SGDLS; CDR2 reads YYNGEE. This CDR3 spans 16 amino acids. CDR3 nucleotides: TGTGCCAGCAGCACAACTAGCGGGGTCCCCTACAATGAGCAGTTCTTC. The encoded protein is CASSTTSGVPYNEQFF.

This clonotype was seen ten or more times. The gene calls are TRBV7-2 and TRBJ2-1; 15 bases fit TRBD2. Germline trimming cut 0 bases from V and 7 bases from J; bases unmatched to any gene: 4. CDR1 SGHTA and CDR2 FQGNSA come from the germline V gene. The CDR3 extends over 17 amino acids. CDR3 amino acids: CASSLASGTSGRNEQFF. CDR3 bases: TGTGCCAGCAGCTTAGCTTCCGGGACTAGCGGGAGGAATGAGCAGTTCTTC.

There are a few counts of this clonotype. J is TRBJ1-3 and V is TRBV19, with unresolved D. Germline V gene sequence: CDR1 LNHDA, CDR2 SQIVND (reference sequence). The CDR3 sequence is 12 residues long. Trimming pared 6 bases from V and 0 bases from J, leaving 3 bases between. CDR3 DNA sequence: TGTGCCAGTAGGCGCTCTGGAAACACCATATATTTT. Translation: CASRRSGNTIYF.

The rearrangement joins TRBV18 to TRBJ2-3; 11 bases agree with TRBD2. Germline assignment: CDR1 KGHSH and CDR2 LQKENI. The CDR3 consists of 16 residues. Trimming removed 0 bases from V and 6 bases from J; junction bases left unmatched: 5. DNA of the CDR3: TGTGCCAGCTCACCACCGTGGGCTAGCGGGAGGGATACGCAGTATTTT. This translates into CASSPPWASGRDTQYF.

Remarks on this clonotype: Since a much larger clone is just one base distant, this may be a read error. V gene TRBV18 combines with J gene TRBJ2-2; D remains ambiguous. V dropped 1 base and J dropped 3 bases, with 3 bases sitting between them. CDR3 length equals 13 residues. Germline CDR1 KGHSH, CDR2 LQKENI. The CDR3 DNA reads as TGTGCCAGCTCACCACAGCACACCGGGGAGCTGTTTTTT. It encodes CASSPQHTGELFF.

This clonotype came up many times. J is TRBJ2-1 and V is TRBV5-1; TRBD1 might be the D (6 bases). Germline CDR1 and CDR2: SGHRS and YFSETQ. V was clipped by 3 bases and J by 5 bases, with 15 bases between them. This CDR3 is 15 amino acids long. The CDR3 coding sequence is TGCGCCAGCAGCTGGCGGTGGGGGCAAAACAATGAGCAGTTCTTC. Translated, it gives CASSWRWGQNNEQFF.

In its sample, this clonotype was seen many times. V and J are TRBV30 and TRBJ1-5; D uncertain. CDR1 and CDR2 from the germline V gene are GTSNPN and SVGIG (reference sequence). V dropped 5 bases and J dropped 1 base, with 9 bases sitting between them. This CDR3 spans 13 amino acids. CDR3 amino acids: CAWAGESNQPQHF. The CDR3 region has the DNA TGTGCCTGGGCCGGGGAGAGCAATCAGCCCCAGCATTTT.

This chain uses TRBV7-9 with TRBJ2-2; TRBD1 matches 8 bases. V shed 4 bases, J shed 5 bases, and the junction held 6 bases outside the gene matches. CDR3 size: 15 residues. CDR1 and CDR2 from the germline V gene are SEHNR and FQNEAQ (reference sequence). The CDR3 loop is CASSSQGARTGELFF. CDR3 sequence (DNA): TGTGCCAGCAGCTCTCAGGGGGCGCGGACCGGGGAGCTGTTTTTT.

This clonotype has a count of ten or more. The chain has TRBV5-1 and TRBJ1-1; 10 nucleotides line up with TRBD1. This CDR3 contains 16 residues. In germline, CDR1 is SGHRS, CDR2 YFSETQ. Trimming removed 0 bases from V and 2 bases from J; junction bases left unmatched: 4. The CDR3 DNA reads TGCGCCAGCAGCTTGGGACAGGGGGCTGGTAACACTGAAGCTTTCTTT. This encodes CASSLGQGAGNTEAFF.

The sample holds many counts of this clonotype. The rearrangement links TRBV7-8 to TRBJ1-1; TRBD1 might be the D (6 bases). V dropped 2 bases and J dropped 11 bases, with 12 bases sitting between them. CDR3 length equals 12 residues. Germline CDR1 SGHVS, CDR2 FQNEAQ. The DNA for the CDR3 is TGTGCCAGCAGCTTATCAGGGGTTGGGGCTTTCTTT. This translates into CASSLSGVGAFF.

This clonotype was detected ten times or more. This rearrangement joins TRBV4-1 to TRBJ2-5, with D tentatively TRBD2 (5 bases). Trimming shortened V by 0 bases and J by 4 bases, and 12 bases separated the two germline ends. CDR1 is MGHRA, CDR2 YSYEKL, per germline. The CDR3 spans 15 residues. The CDR3 region has the DNA TGCGCCAGCAGCCAAGATCCCCCCGCGGGAGAGACCCAGTACTTC. Protein product: CASSQDPPAGETQYF.

This clonotype was counted only a few times. The gene calls are TRBV24-1 and TRBJ2-3, with D possibly matching TRBD2 (5 bases). Germline V gene lookup returns CDR1 KGHDR and CDR2 SFDVKD. This CDR3 spans 16 amino acids. V lost 0 bases, J lost 3 bases, and 12 bases lay in between. The DNA of the CDR3 is TGTGCCACCAGTGATTTGAGAGGGAGTCGGACAGATACGCAGTATTTT. Residues: CATSDLRGSRTDTQYF.